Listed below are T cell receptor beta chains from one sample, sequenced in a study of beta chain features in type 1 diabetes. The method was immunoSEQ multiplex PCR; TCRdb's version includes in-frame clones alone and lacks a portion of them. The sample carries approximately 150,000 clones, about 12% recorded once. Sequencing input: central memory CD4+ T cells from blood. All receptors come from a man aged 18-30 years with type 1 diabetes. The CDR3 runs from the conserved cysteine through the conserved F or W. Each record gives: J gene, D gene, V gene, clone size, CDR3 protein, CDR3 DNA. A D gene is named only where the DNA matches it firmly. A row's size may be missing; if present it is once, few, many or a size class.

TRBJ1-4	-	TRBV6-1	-	CASSDGYANEKLFF	TGTGCCAGCAGTGACGGTTACGCTAATGAAAAACTGTTTTTT
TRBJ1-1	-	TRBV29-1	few	CSVQGRNTEAFF	TGCAGCGTTCAAGGGCGGAACACTGAAGCTTTCTTT
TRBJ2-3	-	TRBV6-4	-	CASSGGMADTQYF	TGTGCCAGCAGTGGGGGTATGGCGGATACGCAGTATTTT
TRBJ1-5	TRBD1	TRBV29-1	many	CSVGQGGNQPQHF	TGCAGCGTGGGCCAGGGGGGCAATCAGCCCCAGCATTTT
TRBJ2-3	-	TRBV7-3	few	CASSSQSPDTQYF	TGTGCCAGCAGCTCTCAAAGCCCCGATACGCAGTATTTT
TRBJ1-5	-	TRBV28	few	CASNFRDQPQHF	TGTGCCAGCAATTTCCGAGATCAGCCCCAGCATTTT
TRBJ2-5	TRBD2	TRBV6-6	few	CASSYGGLAGETQYF	TGTGCCAGCAGTTACGGCGGACTAGCGGGAGAGACCCAGTACTTC
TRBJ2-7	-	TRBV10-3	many	CAISPGASYEQYF	TGTGCCATCAGTCCCGGGGCGTCCTACGAGCAGTACTTC
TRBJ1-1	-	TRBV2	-	CASSTTGRDAFF	TGTGCCAGCAGTACCACAGGGAGGGACGCTTTCTTT
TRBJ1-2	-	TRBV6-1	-	CASSEMGGRLNFHGYTF	TGTGCCAGCAGTGAAATGGGGGGCCGCCTAAACTTCCATGGCTACACCTTC
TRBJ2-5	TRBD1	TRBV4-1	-	CASSHDPGQTGETQYF	TGCGCCAGCAGCCACGATCCGGGACAGACGGGAGAGACCCAGTACTTC
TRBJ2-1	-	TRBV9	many	CASSVGTEQFF	TGTGCCAGCAGCGTAGGCACTGAGCAGTTCTTC
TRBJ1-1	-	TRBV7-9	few	CASSAALWTEAFF	TGTGCCAGCAGCGCGGCCCTGTGGACTGAAGCTTTCTTT
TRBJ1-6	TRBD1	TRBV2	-	CASSTQGAQVDSPLHF	TGTGCCAGCAGTACACAGGGGGCACAGGTTGATTCACCCCTCCACTTT
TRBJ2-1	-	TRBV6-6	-	CASSRTANEQFF	TGTGCCAGCAGTAGGACGGCTAATGAGCAGTTCTTC
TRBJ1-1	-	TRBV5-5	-	CASSLGGLDTEAFF	TGTGCCAGCAGCTTGGGGGGGCTGGACACTGAAGCTTTCTTT
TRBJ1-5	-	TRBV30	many	CAWTKRLAGNQPQHF	TGTGCCTGGACCAAACGACTTGCTGGCAATCAGCCCCAGCATTTT
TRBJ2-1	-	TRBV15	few	CATSRDSDRREQFF	TGTGCCACCAGCAGAGATTCAGACAGACGTGAGCAGTTCTTC
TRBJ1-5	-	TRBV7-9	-	CASSFPSQPQHF	TGTGCCAGCAGCTTCCCCAGTCAGCCCCAGCATTTT
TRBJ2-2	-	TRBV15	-	CATSRKWGELFF	TGTGCCACCAGCAGGAAATGGGGGGAGCTGTTTTTT
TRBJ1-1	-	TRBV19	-	CASSMVRGHEAFF	TGTGCCAGTAGTATGGTGAGGGGCCACGAAGCTTTCTTT
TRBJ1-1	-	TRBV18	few	CASSPARTMNTEAFF	TGTGCCAGCTCACCGGCTCGTACTATGAACACTGAAGCTTTCTTT
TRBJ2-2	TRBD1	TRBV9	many	CASSVAPGGYTGELFF	TGTGCCAGCAGCGTAGCTCCAGGGGGCTACACCGGGGAGCTGTTTTTT
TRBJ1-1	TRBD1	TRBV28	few	CASSLYGQGAMNTEAFF	TGTGCCAGCAGTTTATATGGACAGGGGGCGATGAACACTGAAGCTTTCTTT
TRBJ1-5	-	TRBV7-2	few	CASSKPNQPQHF	TGTGCCAGCAGCAAACCAAATCAGCCCCAGCATTTT
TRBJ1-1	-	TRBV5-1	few	CASSLTEMNTEAFF	TGCGCCAGCAGCTTGACGGAAATGAACACTGAAGCTTTCTTT
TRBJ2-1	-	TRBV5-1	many	CASSLDRASYNEQFF	TGCGCCAGCAGCTTGGACAGGGCATCCTACAATGAGCAGTTCTTC
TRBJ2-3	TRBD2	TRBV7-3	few	CASSLGTSGDTQYF	TGTGCCAGCAGCTTAGGGACTAGCGGAGATACGCAGTATTTT
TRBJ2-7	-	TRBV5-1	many	CASSPGRDEQYF	TGCGCCAGCAGCCCTGGGCGAGACGAGCAGTACTTC
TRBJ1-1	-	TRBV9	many	CASSPQVQLNTEAFF	TGTGCCAGCAGCCCCCAGGTGCAGCTGAACACTGAAGCTTTCTTT
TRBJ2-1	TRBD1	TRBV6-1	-	CASSEQGTGGYNEQFF	TGTGCCAGCAGTGAACAGGGGACAGGGGGGTACAATGAGCAGTTCTTC
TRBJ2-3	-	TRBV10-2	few	CASKASTDTQYF	TGCGCCAGCAAAGCTAGCACAGATACGCAGTATTTT
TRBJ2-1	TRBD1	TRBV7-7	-	CASSTGQGNEQFF	TGTGCCAGCAGCACGGGACAGGGGAATGAGCAGTTCTTC
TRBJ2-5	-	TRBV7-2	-	CASSLRGTYQETQYF	TGTGCCAGCAGCTTAAGGGGGACATACCAAGAGACCCAGTACTTC
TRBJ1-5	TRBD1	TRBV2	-	CASSDLGQGKLGDQPQHF	TGTGCCAGCAGTGATCTCGGACAGGGGAAGCTTGGCGATCAGCCCCAGCATTTT
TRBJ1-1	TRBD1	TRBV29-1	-	CSALDRGTEAFF	TGCAGCGCCCTGGACAGGGGCACTGAAGCTTTCTTT